The clone carrying this TCR beta chain has just a few counts. The assay was immunoSEQ multiplex PCR, and TCRdb's table has in-frame clones only and misses some. This sample has approximately 97,000 clones; around 90% occur once, and the top ten carry more than 5%. These data come from a study of blood T cell repertoires in COVID-19. About the study: Acute and convalescent COVID-19 samples came from the United States, Italy and Spain. T cells, B-cell-depleted T cells, or PBMCs supplied cDNA or gDNA.

The Seattle patients, enrolled during active infection, were followed longitudinally. This CDR3 is 15 amino acids long. Germline V gene lookup returns CDR1 SGHAT and CDR2 FQNNGV. V lost 3 bases to trimming and J lost 3 bases, with 14 bases between them. Sequencing input: peripheral blood. The V and J genes are TRBV11-2 and TRBJ1-1; TRBD1 is a possible D gene (5 bases). This TCR was recovered from a woman in her forties or fifties with COVID-19, enrolled during active disease. The CDR3 coding sequence is TGTGCCAGCAGCTTCCAGGGTCTTTGGGACACTGAAGCTTTCTTT. Amino acids: CASSFQGLWDTEAFF.